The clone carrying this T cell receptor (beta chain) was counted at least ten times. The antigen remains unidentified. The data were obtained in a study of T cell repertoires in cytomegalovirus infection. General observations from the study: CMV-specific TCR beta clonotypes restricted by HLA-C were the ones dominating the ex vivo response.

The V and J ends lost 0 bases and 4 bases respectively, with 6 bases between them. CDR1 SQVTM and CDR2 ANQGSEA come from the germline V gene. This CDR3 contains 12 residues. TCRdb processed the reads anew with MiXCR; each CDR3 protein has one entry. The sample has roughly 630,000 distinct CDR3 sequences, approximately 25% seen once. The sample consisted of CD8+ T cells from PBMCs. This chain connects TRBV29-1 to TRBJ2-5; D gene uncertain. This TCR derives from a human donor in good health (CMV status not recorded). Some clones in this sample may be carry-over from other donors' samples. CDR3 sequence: CSVEDLGETQYF. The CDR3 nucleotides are TGCAGCGTTGAAGATCTGGGAGAGACCCAGTACTTC. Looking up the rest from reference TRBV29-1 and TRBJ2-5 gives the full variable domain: SAVISQKPSRDICQRGTSLTIQCQVDSQVTMMFWYRQQPGQSLTLIATANQGSEATYESGFVIDKFPISRPNLTFSTLTVSNMSPEDSSIYLCSVEDLGETQYFGPGTRLLVL.